The source of this T cell receptor beta chain is a study of T cell clonotyping in hematopoietic cell transplantation. Regarding the study as a whole: Graft donor and pretransplant recipient Inverse Simpson Index values predicted broader posttransplant TCR diversity. Few recipient clonotypes overlapped donors; over 95% were de novo at given depth. CD4 and CD8 repertoire contributions could not be separated without sorting. After transplant, recipient diversity fell while pathologically expanded clonotypes grew through day 180.

On this clone: Its specificity is not known.

Using immunoSEQ multiplex PCR, the repertoire was profiled, and TCRdb retains in-frame clones only, with some absent. The data show about 11,000 clones, with approximately 49% seen just once and more than 8.5% held by the top ten. CDR1 is GTSNPN and CDR2 is SVGIG in the germline V gene (reference sequence). Trimming shortened V by 2 bases and J by 0 bases, and 11 bases separated the two germline ends. This CDR3 region has 15 residues. The origin of this receptor is a male patient aged 50 to 59 who had an allogeneic stem cell transplant from an unrelated donor, so the T cells may come from the graft donor. Some clones in this sample may be carry-over from other donors' samples. The chain uses TRBV30 and TRBJ1-3, with D possibly being TRBD1 (5 bases). Sample: PBMCs, taken 30 days after allogeneic stem cell transplant. The CDR3 DNA follows: TGTGCCTGGAGTCGACAGAAATTCTCTGGAAACACCATATATTTT. This encodes CAWSRQKFSGNTIYF.